This entry lists 9 T cell receptor beta chains sequenced from one sample in a study of blood T cell repertoires in COVID-19. Assay used: immunoSEQ multiplex PCR; TCRdb lists only in-frame clones, some missing. The profile covers some 700,000 clones, with about 90% appearing a single time and under 0.3% taken by the ten largest. Material for sequencing was peripheral blood. These TCRs come from a woman younger than 30 with acute or convalescent COVID-19.

The chain links TRBV21-1 to TRBJ2-5; the table calls TRBD1, which could not be checked here. TRBV21-1 is annotated as a pseudogene. This CDR3 is 15 amino acids long. CDR3 DNA: TGTGCCAGCAGCAAAGGGACAGGGGGCATAGGGACCCAGTACTTC. This codes for CASSKGTGGIGTQYF.

The chain combines TRBV7-9 with TRBJ1-1, with unresolved D. The CDR3 extends over 12 amino acids. The germline gives CDR1 SEHNR, CDR2 FQNEAQ (reference sequence). The V gene lost 5 bases and the J gene lost 11 bases, with 15 bases spanning the gap. CDR3 nucleotides: TGTGCCAGCAGCCCCCAACTCGAGGCGGCTTTCTTT. It is translated as CASSPQLEAAFF. The variable domain in full, with the rest retrieved from reference TRBV7-9 and TRBJ1-1, is DTGVSQNPRHKITKRGQNVTFRCDPISEHNRLYWYRQTLGQGPEFLTYFQNEAQLEKSRLLSDRFSAERPKGSFSTLEIQRTEQGDSAMYLCASSPQLEAAFFGQGTRLTVV.

The J gene is TRBJ1-2, the V gene TRBV30; D is unclear. Looked up from germline, CDR1 is GTSNPN and CDR2 is SVGIG (reference sequence). V lost 4 bases, J lost 9 bases, and 21 bases lay in between. The CDR3 sequence is 14 residues long. In DNA form, the CDR3 reads TGTGCCTGGAAGGCAGGTCTTACCCCTTTACGCTACACCTTC. Protein sequence: CAWKAGLTPLRYTF.

The chain combines TRBV6-1 with TRBJ1-2; 10 nucleotides align to TRBD1. CDR1 is MNHNS, CDR2 SASEGT, per germline. V lost 3 bases and J lost 5; bases outside the gene matches: 3. This CDR3 spans 14 amino acids. The CDR3 region is CASSEGQGRYGYTF. The CDR3 DNA reads TGTGCCAGCAGTGAGGGACAGGGGAGGTATGGCTACACCTTC.

V usage is TRBV15 and J usage is TRBJ1-5, with 8 positions matching TRBD1. The length of the CDR3 is 15 residues. Germline V gives CDR1 LNHNV, CDR2 YYDKDF (reference sequence). V was pared by 5 bases and J by 0 bases, with 3 bases of the junction left unmatched. CDR3 sequence (DNA): TGTGCCACCAGCTCAGACAGGGGTAGCAATCAGCCCCAGCATTTT. Translating gives CATSSDRGSNQPQHF.

This sequence joins TRBV3-1 (or the pseudogene TRBV3-2) and TRBJ1-5; 11 bases fit TRBD1. J gave up 7 bases and V 5 bases, and 7 bases lay outside the gene matches. Germline V gene lookup returns CDR1 LGHDT and CDR2 YNNKEL (reference sequence). The CDR3 consists of 15 residues. CDR3 sequence: CASSEGTGGWQPQHF. The DNA of the CDR3 is TGTGCCAGCAGCGAAGGGACAGGGGGATGGCAGCCCCAGCATTTT.

In the case of this clone: The sample holds other DNA sequences that translate to the same CDR3. This sequence joins TRBV6-2 or TRBV6-3 and TRBJ1-1; TRBD1 aligns across 10 bases. Per germline, CDR1 MNHEY and CDR2 SVGEGT. The length of the CDR3 is 14 residues. Germline trimming cut 6 bases from V and 6 bases from J; bases unmatched to any gene: 7. CDR3 in amino acids: CASSPGTGVSEAFF. In DNA, the CDR3 is TGTGCCAGCAGCCCCGGGACAGGGGTTTCTGAAGCTTTCTTT.

The chain is built from TRBV9 and TRBJ1-2; D perhaps matches TRBD1 (6 bases). V lost 4 bases and J lost 8, with 30 bases in between. The CDR3 spans 18 residues. Germline-derived CDR1 and CDR2 are SGDLS and YYNGEE. Here the CDR3 DNA reads TGTGCCAGCAGCCCACAGCCCCTAACAGGGCCCACTATGAGGGGCTACACCTTC. Protein product: CASSPQPLTGPTMRGYTF.

There are many counts of this clone. CDR3 DNA: TGCGCCAGCAGCCAAGTATGCCCCCTCCGACACACCTATAATTCACCCCTCCACTTT. This sequence encodes CASSQVCPLRHTYNSPLHF. The V gene is TRBV4-3, the J gene TRBJ1-6; D is undetermined. Germline-derived CDR1 and CDR2 are LGHNA and YSLEER. The V gene lost 1 base and the J gene lost 2 bases, with 18 bases spanning the gap. The CDR3 sequence is 19 residues long.